The rows below give T cell receptor beta chains drawn from one sample of a study of CD8 T cells in ankylosing spondylitis. TCRdb redid the calling of the 5' RACE reads with MiXCR, one entry per CDR3 protein. The repertoire holds more than 300,000 distinct CDR3 sequences, with 11% as singletons. Sequencing input: blood, either unsorted or a sorted T cell fraction (not recorded which). Every receptor here comes from a female donor with ankylosing spondylitis or in good health (not recorded which). Both conserved end residues are part of each CDR3. Fields, in order: D gene, J gene, clone size, V gene, CDR3 DNA, CDR3 protein. The D gene is left open where the match is weak. For some rows the clone size is stated as once, few or many, or as a class when expanded; others skip it.

d_gene: -
j_gene: TRBJ1-6
abundance: many
v_gene: TRBV15
CDR3nt: TGTGCCACCACGGGCATGAGCTCCTATAATTCACCCCTCCACTTT
CDR3aa: CATTGMSSYNSPLHF

d_gene: TRBD2
j_gene: TRBJ2-2
abundance: few
v_gene: TRBV6-5
CDR3nt: TGTGCCAGCAGTTATGATCCTAGCGGGAGAGTCACCGGGGAGCTGTTTTTT
CDR3aa: CASSYDPSGRVTGELFF

d_gene: -
j_gene: TRBJ2-3
abundance: many
v_gene: TRBV7-2
CDR3nt: TGTGCCAGCAGCTTAGTAGCTGGTACGCAGTATTTT
CDR3aa: CASSLVAGTQYF

d_gene: -
j_gene: TRBJ1-1
abundance: few
v_gene: TRBV7-9
CDR3nt: TGTGCCAGCAGCCCCAAACCGGGACTAAATCCTAGCACTGAAGCTTTCTTT
CDR3aa: CASSPKPGLNPSTEAFF

d_gene: TRBD2
j_gene: TRBJ2-5
abundance: few
v_gene: TRBV7-2
CDR3nt: TGTGCCAGCAGCTTAGGTGGCGCTAGCGGGAAGTTAGAGACCCAGTACTTC
CDR3aa: CASSLGGASGKLETQYF

d_gene: TRBD2
j_gene: TRBJ2-2
abundance: many
v_gene: TRBV7-2
CDR3nt: TGTGCCAGCAGTCTCCTTCCGGGGGGGAACACCGGGGAGCTGTTTTTT
CDR3aa: CASSLLPGGNTGELFF

d_gene: -
j_gene: TRBJ1-1
abundance: -
v_gene: TRBV5-1
CDR3nt: TGCGCCAGCTATGGCGGGGCAGGAAAAAACACTGAAGCTTTCTTT
CDR3aa: CASYGGAGKNTEAFF

d_gene: -
j_gene: TRBJ1-5
abundance: many
v_gene: TRBV20-1
CDR3nt: TGCAGTGCTAACGGGGGCGGTCAGCCCCAGCATTTT
CDR3aa: CSANGGGQPQHF

d_gene: -
j_gene: TRBJ2-3
abundance: -
v_gene: TRBV15
CDR3nt: TGTGCCACCAGCAGGTACAGGGCCACAGATACGCAGTATTTT
CDR3aa: CATSRYRATDTQYF

d_gene: -
j_gene: TRBJ2-1
abundance: -
v_gene: TRBV3-1
CDR3nt: TGTGCCAGCAGCCAGGGTACGGAAAACAATGAGCAGTTCTTC
CDR3aa: CASSQGTENNEQFF

d_gene: TRBD2
j_gene: TRBJ2-2
abundance: many
v_gene: TRBV20-1
CDR3nt: TGCAGTGCTAGGGGGACTAGCGGGGGCTCGAACACCGGGGAGCTGTTTTTT
CDR3aa: CSARGTSGGSNTGELFF

d_gene: -
j_gene: TRBJ1-1
abundance: -
v_gene: TRBV10-3
CDR3nt: TGTGCCATCAGTGAGTCTAGGCATGGGAGAACTGAAGCTTTCTTT
CDR3aa: CAISESRHGRTEAFF

d_gene: TRBD1
j_gene: TRBJ2-2
abundance: few
v_gene: TRBV4-2
CDR3nt: TGTGCCAGCAGTCAAATGGGACAGACGAACACCGGGGAGCTGTTTTTT
CDR3aa: CASSQMGQTNTGELFF

d_gene: -
j_gene: TRBJ2-2
abundance: many
v_gene: TRBV7-2
CDR3nt: TGTGCCAGCAGCTTAACCCTCCGGGACACCGGGGAGCTGTTTTTT
CDR3aa: CASSLTLRDTGELFF

d_gene: -
j_gene: TRBJ1-6
abundance: few
v_gene: TRBV3-1
CDR3nt: TGTGCCAGCAGCCAAGGGGTGGCCATCACACCCCTCCACTTT
CDR3aa: CASSQGVAITPLHF

d_gene: -
j_gene: TRBJ1-2
abundance: -
v_gene: TRBV4-1
CDR3nt: TGCGCCAGCAGCCAATGGGGGTACTATGGCTACACCTTC
CDR3aa: CASSQWGYYGYTF

d_gene: -
j_gene: TRBJ2-7
abundance: few
v_gene: TRBV2
CDR3nt: TGTGCCAGCAGTGTTGGGGGGACGAAAGGCGGCGAGCAGTACTTC
CDR3aa: CASSVGGTKGGEQYF

d_gene: TRBD1
j_gene: TRBJ2-3
abundance: many
v_gene: TRBV29-1
CDR3nt: TGCAGCGTTACACAGGGGGCTACAGATACGCAGTATTTT
CDR3aa: CSVTQGATDTQYF

d_gene: -
j_gene: TRBJ1-5
abundance: -
v_gene: TRBV24-1
CDR3nt: TGTGCCACCAGGGAAAATAGCAATCAGCCCCAGCATTTT
CDR3aa: CATRENSNQPQHF

d_gene: TRBD2
j_gene: TRBJ2-7
abundance: -
v_gene: TRBV12-5
CDR3nt: TGTGCTAGTGGTTCCCGGATGCGGGAGGGCCCGAGGAGCTCCTACGAGCAGTACTTC
CDR3aa: CASGSRMREGPRSSYEQYF

d_gene: TRBD1
j_gene: TRBJ1-6
abundance: -
v_gene: TRBV12-3/TRBV12-4
CDR3nt: TGTGCCAGCAGCGAGACAGGGTGGAGCTCCTATAATTCACCCCTCCACTTT
CDR3aa: CASSETGWSSYNSPLHF

d_gene: -
j_gene: TRBJ1-5
abundance: many
v_gene: TRBV27
CDR3nt: TGTGCCAGCAGTTTTGTAGGCAATCAGCCCCAGCATTTT
CDR3aa: CASSFVGNQPQHF

d_gene: -
j_gene: TRBJ2-7
abundance: -
v_gene: TRBV7-9
CDR3nt: TGTGCCAGCAGCTTACAATACGGGGAAACCTACGAGCAGTACTTC
CDR3aa: CASSLQYGETYEQYF

d_gene: TRBD1
j_gene: TRBJ2-3
abundance: many
v_gene: TRBV5-1
CDR3nt: TGCGCCAGCAGCGTAACCCGGGACAGGGTCACAGATACGCAGTATTTT
CDR3aa: CASSVTRDRVTDTQYF

d_gene: -
j_gene: TRBJ2-3
abundance: many
v_gene: TRBV7-2
CDR3nt: TGTGCCAGCAGCTTAGCCACTGGGGATACGCAGTATTTT
CDR3aa: CASSLATGDTQYF

d_gene: TRBD2
j_gene: TRBJ2-1
abundance: -
v_gene: TRBV4-3
CDR3nt: TGCGCCAGCAGCCTTACTAGCGGGAGCTGGAATGAGCAGTTCTTC
CDR3aa: CASSLTSGSWNEQFF

d_gene: -
j_gene: TRBJ2-1
abundance: many
v_gene: TRBV20-1
CDR3nt: TGCAGTGCTATCGAAGTGCATAATCCTAACAATGAGCAGTTCTTC
CDR3aa: CSAIEVHNPNNEQFF

d_gene: -
j_gene: TRBJ1-1
abundance: many
v_gene: TRBV5-1
CDR3nt: TGCGCCAGCAGCTTGGCCCCCGGGGGTAAGGGCACTGAAGCTTTCTTT
CDR3aa: CASSLAPGGKGTEAFF

d_gene: -
j_gene: TRBJ2-3
abundance: -
v_gene: TRBV27
CDR3nt: TGTGCCAGCAGTTATGGGAGCGGTGTAGATACGCAGTATTTT
CDR3aa: CASSYGSGVDTQYF

d_gene: -
j_gene: TRBJ1-1
abundance: many
v_gene: TRBV29-1
CDR3nt: TGCAGCGTTATCCCGGGACTCCAGAACACTGAAGCTTTCTTT
CDR3aa: CSVIPGLQNTEAFF

d_gene: -
j_gene: TRBJ1-5
abundance: many
v_gene: TRBV29-1
CDR3nt: TGCAGCGTTGCCGACGGGCCTGGGAATCAGCCCCAGCATTTT
CDR3aa: CSVADGPGNQPQHF

d_gene: -
j_gene: TRBJ2-2
abundance: many
v_gene: TRBV5-1
CDR3nt: TGCGCCAGCAGCCTGAGTCTGGGTACGAACACCGGGGAGCTGTTTTTT
CDR3aa: CASSLSLGTNTGELFF

d_gene: -
j_gene: TRBJ2-1
abundance: -
v_gene: TRBV24-1
CDR3nt: TGTGCCACCATGGGGGCTAGCCCCGGCAATGAGCAGTTCTTC
CDR3aa: CATMGASPGNEQFF

d_gene: TRBD2
j_gene: TRBJ2-3
abundance: many
v_gene: TRBV7-2
CDR3nt: TGTGCCAGCAGCTTAGCGCCTAGCGGGGGAACAAGCACAGATACGCAGTATTTT
CDR3aa: CASSLAPSGGTSTDTQYF

d_gene: -
j_gene: TRBJ1-6
abundance: many
v_gene: TRBV20-1
CDR3nt: TGCAGTACTACTTTTACAGGGAACTATAATTCACCCCTCCACTTT
CDR3aa: CSTTFTGNYNSPLHF

d_gene: -
j_gene: TRBJ1-2
abundance: many
v_gene: TRBV5-5
CDR3nt: TGTGCCAGCAGCTTGCCGGGCTCGGACTACACCTTC
CDR3aa: CASSLPGSDYTF

d_gene: -
j_gene: TRBJ2-3
abundance: many
v_gene: TRBV12-3/TRBV12-4
CDR3nt: TGTGCCAGCAGCCGACAGAGAGAAGATACGCAGTATTTT
CDR3aa: CASSRQREDTQYF

d_gene: -
j_gene: TRBJ2-2
abundance: many
v_gene: TRBV20-1
CDR3nt: TGCAGTGCTAGGGATGAGTACCTCTCAGGGGCGAACACCGGGGAGCTGTTTTTT
CDR3aa: CSARDEYLSGANTGELFF

d_gene: -
j_gene: TRBJ2-4
abundance: few
v_gene: TRBV7-8
CDR3nt: TGTGCCAGCAGCTTAGAAGGTTTCGAGGGGGCCAAAAACATTCAGTACTTC
CDR3aa: CASSLEGFEGAKNIQYF

d_gene: -
j_gene: TRBJ2-3
abundance: few
v_gene: TRBV7-2
CDR3nt: TGTGCCAGCAGCTCCGGAGGGGGGGCTTGGACAGATACGCAGTATTTT
CDR3aa: CASSSGGGAWTDTQYF

d_gene: -
j_gene: TRBJ2-7
abundance: -
v_gene: TRBV24-1
CDR3nt: TGTGCCACCAGTGAGGGGTCAGCCCGTTCAGAGCAGTACTTC
CDR3aa: CATSEGSARSEQYF

d_gene: -
j_gene: TRBJ2-1
abundance: many
v_gene: TRBV12-3/TRBV12-4
CDR3nt: TGTGCCAGCAGCTTCGAGACTAGGTACCGTAATGAGCAGTTCTTC
CDR3aa: CASSFETRYRNEQFF

d_gene: -
j_gene: TRBJ1-5
abundance: many
v_gene: TRBV12-3/TRBV12-4
CDR3nt: TGTGCCAGCAGTCTCTCGGCAGGGCAAAATCAGCCCCAGCATTTT
CDR3aa: CASSLSAGQNQPQHF

d_gene: -
j_gene: TRBJ2-1
abundance: many
v_gene: TRBV5-1
CDR3nt: TGCGCCAGCAAGGGGGAGACTGAGCAGTTCTTC
CDR3aa: CASKGETEQFF

d_gene: -
j_gene: TRBJ2-1
abundance: many
v_gene: TRBV20-1
CDR3nt: TGCAGTGCTAGAGATCTGACGCGCTCCTACAATGAGCAGTTCTTC
CDR3aa: CSARDLTRSYNEQFF

d_gene: -
j_gene: TRBJ2-7
abundance: -
v_gene: TRBV28
CDR3nt: TGTGCCAGCAGGTGGAGGGGTCAGGAGCAGTACTTC
CDR3aa: CASRWRGQEQYF

d_gene: -
j_gene: TRBJ2-7
abundance: many
v_gene: TRBV25-1
CDR3nt: TGTGCCAGCAGTGAATCGACAGGTCCTGTCCACGAGCAGTACTTC
CDR3aa: CASSESTGPVHEQYF

d_gene: -
j_gene: TRBJ1-3
abundance: many
v_gene: TRBV20-1
CDR3nt: TGCAGTGCGGGGGCAGAAATCTCTGGAAACACCATATATTTT
CDR3aa: CSAGAEISGNTIYF

d_gene: TRBD1
j_gene: TRBJ1-2
abundance: many
v_gene: TRBV7-2
CDR3nt: TGTGCCAGCAGCTCCGGGACAGGTGCTTTTAACTATGGCTACACCTTC
CDR3aa: CASSSGTGAFNYGYTF

d_gene: -
j_gene: TRBJ2-1
abundance: many
v_gene: TRBV6-2/TRBV6-3
CDR3nt: TGTGCCAGCAGCCCCTTCATCAATGAGCAGTTCTTC
CDR3aa: CASSPFINEQFF

d_gene: -
j_gene: TRBJ2-5
abundance: few
v_gene: TRBV3-1
CDR3nt: TGTGCCAGCAGCCCGAGGCCCGTTCACCAGTACTTC
CDR3aa: CASSPRPVHQYF

d_gene: -
j_gene: TRBJ2-7
abundance: many
v_gene: TRBV6-1
CDR3nt: TGTGCCAGCAGTGCCACCACAGGGATCTCCTACGAGCAGTACTTC
CDR3aa: CASSATTGISYEQYF

d_gene: -
j_gene: TRBJ2-1
abundance: many
v_gene: TRBV29-1
CDR3nt: TGCAGCGAATATCAGGGGAGCGCCTACAATGAGCAGTTCTTC
CDR3aa: CSEYQGSAYNEQFF

d_gene: -
j_gene: TRBJ2-1
abundance: many
v_gene: TRBV7-9
CDR3nt: TGTGCCAGCAGCGCCCTTCTAGGGGAGCAGTTCTTC
CDR3aa: CASSALLGEQFF

d_gene: -
j_gene: TRBJ1-5
abundance: many
v_gene: TRBV20-1
CDR3nt: TGCAGTGCTAGAGTCCCTCCGGGTCAGCCCCAGCATTTT
CDR3aa: CSARVPPGQPQHF